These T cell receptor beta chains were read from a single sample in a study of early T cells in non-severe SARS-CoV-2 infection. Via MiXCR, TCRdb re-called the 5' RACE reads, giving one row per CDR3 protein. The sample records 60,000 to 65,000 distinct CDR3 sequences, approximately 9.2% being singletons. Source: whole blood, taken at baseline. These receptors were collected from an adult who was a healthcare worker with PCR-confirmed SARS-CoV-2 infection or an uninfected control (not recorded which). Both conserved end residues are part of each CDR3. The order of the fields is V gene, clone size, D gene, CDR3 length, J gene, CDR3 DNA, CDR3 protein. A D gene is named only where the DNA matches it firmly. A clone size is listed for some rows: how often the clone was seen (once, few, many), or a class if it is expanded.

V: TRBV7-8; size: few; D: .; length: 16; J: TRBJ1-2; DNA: TGTGCCAGCAGCTTGGTGGGGGGCACATACAACTATGGCTACACCTTC; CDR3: CASSLVGGTYNYGYTF
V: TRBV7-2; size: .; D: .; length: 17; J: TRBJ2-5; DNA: TGTGCCAGCAGCTTTAGGGTAGGACGGTCCAGCCAAGAGACCCAGTACTTC; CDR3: CASSFRVGRSSQETQYF
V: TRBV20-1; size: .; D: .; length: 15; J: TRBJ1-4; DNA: TGCAGTGCTACGGGGCAGGGAGGGGAGAAAGAAAAACTGTTTTTT; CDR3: CSATGQGGEKEKLFF
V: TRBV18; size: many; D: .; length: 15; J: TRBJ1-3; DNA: TGTGCCAGCTCACCACAGGGGTCCTCTGGAAACACCATATATTTT; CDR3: CASSPQGSSGNTIYF
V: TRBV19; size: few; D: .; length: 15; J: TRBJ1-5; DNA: TGTGCCAGTACCCCGGTCGACAGCGGCAATCAGCCCCAGCATTTT; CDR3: CASTPVDSGNQPQHF
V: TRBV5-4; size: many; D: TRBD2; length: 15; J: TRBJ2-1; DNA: TGTGCCAGCAGCTTAATCTCTAGCGGTTACAATGAGCAGTTCTTC; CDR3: CASSLISSGYNEQFF
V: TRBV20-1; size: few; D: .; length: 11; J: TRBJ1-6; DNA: TGCAGTGCTTCCCCCCTTACACCCCTCCACTTT; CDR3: CSASPLTPLHF
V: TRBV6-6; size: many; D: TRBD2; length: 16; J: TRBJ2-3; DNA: TGTGCCAGCAGTTACGAAGCGGGAGGGCCGGTAGATACGCAGTATTTT; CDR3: CASSYEAGGPVDTQYF
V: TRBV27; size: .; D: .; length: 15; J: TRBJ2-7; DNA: TGTGCCAGCAGTTTACTAGGGGTATCGGCCTACGAGCAGTACTTC; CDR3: CASSLLGVSAYEQYF
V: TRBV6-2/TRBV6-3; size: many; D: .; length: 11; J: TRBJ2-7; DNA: TGTGCCGCCGGCACTTGGGGCGAGCAGTACTTC; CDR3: CAAGTWGEQYF
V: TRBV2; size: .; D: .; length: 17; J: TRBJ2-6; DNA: TGTGCCAGCAGTGCTGGTGTTAGCCCCTCTGGGGCCAACGTCCTGACTTTC; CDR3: CASSAGVSPSGANVLTF
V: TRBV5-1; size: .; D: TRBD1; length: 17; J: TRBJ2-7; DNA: TGCGCCAGCAGCTTGGCCCCCGGGGACAGGGGAAGGTACGAGCAGTGCTTC; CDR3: CASSLAPGDRGRYEQCF
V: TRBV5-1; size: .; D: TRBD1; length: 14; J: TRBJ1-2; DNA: TGCGCCAGCAGCTTGGAGGGGACAGGGGAAGGCTACACCTTC; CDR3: CASSLEGTGEGYTF
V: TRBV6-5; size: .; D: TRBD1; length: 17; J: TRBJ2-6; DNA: TGTGCCAGCAGCCGGGACAGCCCTATCTCTGGGGCCAACGTCCTGACTTTC; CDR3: CASSRDSPISGANVLTF
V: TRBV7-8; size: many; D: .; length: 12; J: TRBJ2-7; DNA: TGTGCCAGCAGCTTCGAAGCCTACGAGCAGTACTTC; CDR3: CASSFEAYEQYF
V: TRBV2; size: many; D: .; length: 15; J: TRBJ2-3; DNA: TGTGCCAGCAGTGGGGGACAGCGGGTCACAGATACGCAGTATTTT; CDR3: CASSGGQRVTDTQYF
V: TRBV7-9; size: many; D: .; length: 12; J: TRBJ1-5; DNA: TGTGCCGCTAGCCGAGGGGGTCAGCCCCAGCATTTT; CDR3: CAASRGGQPQHF
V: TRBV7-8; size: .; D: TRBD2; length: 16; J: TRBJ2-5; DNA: TGTGCCAGCAGCCTATTACGGGGCGGGAGTAAAGAGACCCGGTACTTC; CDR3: CASSLLRGGSKETRYF
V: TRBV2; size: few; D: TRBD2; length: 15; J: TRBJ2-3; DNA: TGTGCCAGCAGTGAGGGCCTAGCGGGAGGGGATACGCAGTATTTT; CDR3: CASSEGLAGGDTQYF
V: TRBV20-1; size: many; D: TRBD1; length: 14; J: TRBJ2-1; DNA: TGCAGTGCCCCCTTGGGACAGGGGGCCAATGAGCAGTTCTTC; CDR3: CSAPLGQGANEQFF
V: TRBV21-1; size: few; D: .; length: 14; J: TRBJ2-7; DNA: TGTGCCAGCAGCAAAAGTAAGAGTCCCTACGAGCAGTACTTC; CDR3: CASSKSKSPYEQYF
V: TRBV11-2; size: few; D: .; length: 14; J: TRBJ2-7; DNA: TGTGCCAGCAGCTTAGCCGGGACATACTACGAGCAGTACTTC; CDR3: CASSLAGTYYEQYF
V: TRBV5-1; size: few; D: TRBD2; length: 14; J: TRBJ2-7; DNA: TGCGCCAGCAGACCCGGGACTAGCGGATACGAGCAGTACTTC; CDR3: CASRPGTSGYEQYF
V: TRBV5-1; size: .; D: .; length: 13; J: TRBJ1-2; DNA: TGCGCCAGCAGCATGGGACACAACTATGGCTACACCTTC; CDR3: CASSMGHNYGYTF
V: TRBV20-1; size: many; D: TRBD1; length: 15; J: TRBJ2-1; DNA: TGCAGTGCTAGTTCGGGGACAGGGGCCTACAATGAGCAGTTCTTC; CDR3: CSASSGTGAYNEQFF
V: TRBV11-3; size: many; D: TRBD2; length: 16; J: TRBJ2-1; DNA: TGTGCCAGCAGCGCGTCCGGGACTAGCGGGACCGGGGAGCAGTTCTTC; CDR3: CASSASGTSGTGEQFF
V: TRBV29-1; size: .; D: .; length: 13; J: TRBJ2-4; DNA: TGCAGCGTTGAAGGGGTCAGAGGAAACATTCAGTACTTC; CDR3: CSVEGVRGNIQYF
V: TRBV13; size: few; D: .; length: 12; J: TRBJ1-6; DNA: TGTGCCAGCAGCTCTGACCTCTCACCCCTCCACTTT; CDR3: CASSSDLSPLHF
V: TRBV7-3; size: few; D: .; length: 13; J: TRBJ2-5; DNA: TGTGCCAGCAGCTTCCAGGGGGGGGAGACCCAGTACTTC; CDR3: CASSFQGGETQYF
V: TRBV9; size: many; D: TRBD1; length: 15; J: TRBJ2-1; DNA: TGTGCCAGCAGCGTAGAGGGACAGTCTTACAATGAGCAGTTCTTC; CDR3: CASSVEGQSYNEQFF
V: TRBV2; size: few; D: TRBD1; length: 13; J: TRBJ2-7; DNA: TGTGCCAGCAGGAGGGACAGGGCCTACGAGCAGTACTTC; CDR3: CASRRDRAYEQYF
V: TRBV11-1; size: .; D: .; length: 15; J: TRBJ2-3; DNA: TGTGCCAGCAGCTTAAGGGTCGGAGGGGCAGATACGCAGTATTTT; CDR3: CASSLRVGGADTQYF
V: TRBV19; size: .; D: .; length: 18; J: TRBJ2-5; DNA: TGTGCCAGTAGTATATCCATAGGGGCGATAAACCATGAAGAGACCCAGTACTTC; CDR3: CASSISIGAINHEETQYF
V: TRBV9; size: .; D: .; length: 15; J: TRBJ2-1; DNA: TGTGCCAGCAGCGTAGCCAAGGGCCCAGACAATGAGCAGTTCTTC; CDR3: CASSVAKGPDNEQFF
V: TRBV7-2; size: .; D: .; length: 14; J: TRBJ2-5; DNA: TGTGCCAGCAGCTTAGGTTATGGGGGAGAGACCCAGTACTTC; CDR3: CASSLGYGGETQYF
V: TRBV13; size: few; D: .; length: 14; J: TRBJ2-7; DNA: TGTGCCAGCAGCTTAGTTGGGGCCCCGGGCGAGCAGTACTTC; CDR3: CASSLVGAPGEQYF
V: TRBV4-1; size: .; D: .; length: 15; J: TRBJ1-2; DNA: TGCGCCAGCAGCCCGCCGGGCAGGGTGGACTATGGCTACACCTTC; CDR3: CASSPPGRVDYGYTF